What follows are 18 T cell receptor beta chains derived from one specimen sequenced in a study of blood T cell repertoires in COVID-19. TCRdb's table, derived via immunoSEQ multiplex PCR, lists solely in-frame clones and lacks some. The sample shows 40,000 to 55,000 clones, about 89% of them seen only once. The sequencing input was peripheral blood. These receptors all come from a human donor in a cohort sampled during active COVID-19.

The chain is built from TRBV29-1 and TRBJ2-7; D may be TRBD1 (5 bases). With 5 bases removed from V and 4 bases from J, the gap between germline ends came to 12 bases. Germline assignment: CDR1 SQVTM and CDR2 ANQGSEA. This CDR3 spans 12 amino acids. CDR3 coding DNA: TGCAGCGTTCGGCAGGGTTTATACGAGCAGTACTTC. Its translation is CSVRQGLYEQYF.

The J gene is TRBJ1-6, the V gene TRBV3-1 (or the pseudogene TRBV3-2); 9 bases agree with TRBD1. The J segment lost 6 bases and the V segment lost 3 bases, leaving 6 bases of the junction unmatched. The CDR3 spans 16 residues. Germline V gene lookup returns CDR1 LGHDT and CDR2 YNNKEL (reference sequence). The DNA for the CDR3 is TGTGCCAGCAGCCACCCGGGACAGGGAAGTAATTCACCCCTCCACTTT. It translates to CASSHPGQGSNSPLHF.

This chain uses TRBV28 with TRBJ1-2; the D gene is possibly TRBD1 (5 bases). V lost 3 bases and J lost 4, with 9 bases in between. Germline CDR1 reads MDHEN; CDR2 reads SYDVKM. The CDR3 is made up of 13 amino acids. The CDR3 DNA reads TGTGCCAGCAGTTTCGCCCAGGGCTATGGCTACACCTTC. Its protein is CASSFAQGYGYTF.

The rearrangement links TRBV4-3 to TRBJ2-1; 8 nucleotides line up with TRBD2. The CDR3 runs to 18 residues. V was pared by 0 bases and J by 5 bases, with 12 bases of the junction left unmatched. Germline loops: CDR1 LGHNA, CDR2 YSLEER. DNA for the CDR3: TGCGCCAGCAGCCAAGATCGGGCGGGAGGACTTTTAAACAATGAGCAGTTCTTC. Residues: CASSQDRAGGLLNNEQFF.

The V call is TRBV7-6, the J call TRBJ1-1, with unresolved D. CDR3 size: 15 residues. The V end lost 2 bases, the J end lost 2 bases, and 12 bases lay between the germline ends. CDR1 and CDR2 (germline): SGHVS, FNYEAQ. The DNA for the CDR3 is TGTGCCAGCAGCTTATCGGTACTTCCCAACACTGAAGCTTTCTTT. It yields the protein CASSLSVLPNTEAFF.

The chain carries TRBV11-2 and TRBJ1-2; TRBD1 might be the D (6 bases). The length of the CDR3 is 13 residues. Per germline, CDR1 SGHAT and CDR2 FQNNGV. Trimming removed 0 bases at V and 7 bases at J, with 9 bases between. The CDR3 DNA sequence: TGTGCCAGCAGCTTAGAACAGGGACGTGGCTACACCTTC. Its protein is CASSLEQGRGYTF.

This sequence joins TRBV5-1 and TRBJ2-2; 15 nucleotides match TRBD2. The CDR3 sequence is 18 residues long. Per germline, CDR1 SGHRS and CDR2 YFSETQ. Trimming at V came to 4 bases and at J to 4 bases, leaving 8 bases not matched to a gene. The CDR3 is CASSRPGTSGRTTGELFF. The CDR3 DNA follows: TGCGCCAGCAGCCGCCCCGGGACTAGCGGGAGGACCACCGGGGAGCTGTTTTTT.

This clone was seen more than once but under ten times. The chain uses TRBV19 and TRBJ1-6; 11 bases are a match to TRBD1. The germline CDR1 and CDR2 sequences are LNHDA and SQIVND (reference sequence). The J segment lost 9 bases and the V segment lost 6 bases, leaving 4 bases of the junction unmatched. This CDR3 has 14 residues. CDR3 sequence: CASRDRGRGSPLHF. Here the CDR3 DNA reads TGTGCCAGTAGGGACAGGGGGCGAGGTTCACCCCTCCACTTT.

This chain connects TRBV6-2 or TRBV6-3 to TRBJ1-2; 7 nucleotides agree with TRBD1. The V gene's germline CDR1 is MNHEY and CDR2 SVGEGT. V shed 6 bases and J 5 bases; nucleotides not matched to a gene: 18. The CDR3 has 17 amino acids. The CDR3 DNA reads as TGTGCCAGCAGCTTGGGGACAGCTAATTTCCCTTCTTATGGCTACACCTTC. Amino acid sequence: CASSLGTANFPSYGYTF.

The gene calls are TRBV11-1 and TRBJ2-7; D perhaps matches TRBD1 (5 bases). In germline, CDR1 is SGHAT, CDR2 FQDESV (reference sequence). Trimming shortened V by 5 bases and J by 2 bases, and 13 bases separated the two germline ends. This CDR3 region has 14 residues. For the CDR3, the DNA is TGTGCCAGCAGCCCCCGAGACAGACCCTACGAGCAGTACTTC. Encoded protein: CASSPRDRPYEQYF.

This clone appeared a few times. This sequence joins TRBV2 and TRBJ2-5; TRBD1 matches at 10 bases. The CDR3 totals 15 residues. Losses at the gene ends were 6 bases for V and 5 bases for J; bases not matched to a gene: 9. The germline V gene has CDR1 SNHLY and CDR2 FYNNEI. The CDR3 sequence: CASRGRDRGWETQYF. The CDR3 DNA reads as TGTGCCAGCAGGGGCCGGGACAGGGGATGGGAGACCCAGTACTTC.

This clone was recorded once. This chain links TRBV18 with TRBJ1-1; no clear D gene. V was pared by 8 bases and J by 1 base, with 11 bases between. CDR1 is KGHSH, CDR2 LQKENI, per germline. The CDR3 contains 13 residues. The CDR3 coding sequence is TGTGCCAGCCAGGTTGGAGGGAACACTGAAGCTTTCTTT. Translation gives CASQVGGNTEAFF.

The V and J genes are TRBV3-1 (or the pseudogene TRBV3-2) and TRBJ2-3; 9 nucleotides line up with TRBD2. Per the germline V gene, CDR1 is LGHDT and CDR2 is YNNKEL (reference sequence). J was trimmed by 0 bases and V by 1 base; bases with no gene match: 2. This CDR3 is 16 amino acids long. The CDR3 loop reads CASSQGLAVSTDTQYF. CDR3 nucleotide sequence: TGTGCCAGCAGCCAAGGACTAGCGGTAAGCACAGATACGCAGTATTTT.

The rearrangement links TRBV28 to TRBJ1-2; no reliable D call. From germline, CDR1 is MDHEN and CDR2 SYDVKM. V was shortened by 2 bases and J by 2 bases, with 6 bases between the two germline ends. This CDR3 spans 13 amino acids. CDR3: CASSLQANYGYTF. For the CDR3, the DNA is TGTGCCAGCAGTTTACAGGCCAACTATGGCTACACCTTC.

The chain couples TRBV2 to TRBJ2-7; 9 bases align to TRBD1. In germline, CDR1 is SNHLY, CDR2 FYNNEI. The CDR3 runs to 16 residues. Trimming at V came to 6 bases and at J to 3 bases, leaving 12 bases not matched to a gene. The CDR3 region is CASSLQGAPLDYEQYF. For the CDR3, the DNA is TGTGCCAGCAGCCTACAGGGGGCACCACTAGACTACGAGCAGTACTTC.

CDR3 nucleotide sequence: TGTGCCAGCAGCCCGGACAGATATAATTCACCCCTCCACTTT. Translating gives CASSPDRYNSPLHF. This chain uses TRBV2 with TRBJ1-6, with D possibly being TRBD1 (6 bases). The germline CDR1 and CDR2 sequences are SNHLY and FYNNEI. V dropped 6 bases and J dropped 4 bases, with 10 bases sitting between them. The CDR3 is 14 residues long.

This clone is a singleton in its sample. The chain couples TRBV7-9 to TRBJ2-5; 11 bases are shared with TRBD2. Germline assignment: CDR1 SEHNR and CDR2 FQNEAQ (reference sequence). The CDR3 loop spans 17 amino acids. V shed 1 base and J 3 bases; nucleotides not matched to a gene: 7. Written as DNA, the CDR3 is TGTGCCAGCAGCTTAGATCTAGCGGGAGGAGGGGAAGAGACCCAGTACTTC. Encoded protein: CASSLDLAGGGEETQYF.

The chain combines TRBV11-2 with TRBJ2-3; D not certain. Germline V gene data show CDR1 as SGHAT and CDR2 as FQNNGV. The CDR3 contains 12 residues. Trimming shortened V by 1 base and J by 8 bases, and 7 bases separated the two germline ends. The CDR3 here is CASSLAVGTQYF. The CDR3 region has the DNA TGTGCCAGCAGCTTAGCGGTTGGTACGCAGTATTTT.